The 26 T cell receptor beta chains listed next were all sequenced from one sample in a study of CD8+ T cells in alopecia areata. Treatment: oral pan-JAK inhibitor, 5-10 mg twice daily. After isolation, RNA underwent reverse transcription to generate cDNA as the sequencing template. Repertoires were generated with immunoSEQ multiplex PCR, while TCRdb's copy carries only in-frame clones and drops some. The sample records 90,000 to 100,000 clones, 50% to 75% being singletons. The specimen comprised CD8+ T cells sorted from blood, sampled at week 4, from a patient treated with tofacitinib. The source of these receptors is a human donor with alopecia areata.

The genes are TRBV5-1 and TRBJ1-5, with D possibly matching TRBD1 (6 bases). This CDR3 comprises 15 residues. CDR1 and CDR2 from the germline V gene are SGHRS and YFSETQ. The V end lost 1 base, the J end lost 3 bases, and 11 bases lay between the germline ends. The CDR3 nucleotides are TGCGCCAGCAGCTTGATCTCAGGGGCCAATCAGCCCCAGCATTTT. Amino acids: CASSLISGANQPQHF.

The rearrangement links TRBV27 to TRBJ2-7; possibly TRBD2 for D (7 bases). The CDR3 is made up of 12 amino acids. The V end was cut by 7 bases, the J end by 6 bases, with 13 bases between. CDR1 and CDR2 (germline): MNHEY, SMNVEV (reference sequence). CDR3 nucleotide sequence: TGTGCCAGCACACAGGGAGGGGGCGAGCAGTACTTC. This translates into CASTQGGGEQYF.

The V gene is TRBV6-5, the J gene TRBJ1-1; the D gene is possibly TRBD1 (5 bases). The germline V and J ends were trimmed by 10 bases and 10 bases, with 16 bases remaining between them. There are 11 residues in the CDR3. Germline CDR1 reads MNHEY; CDR2 reads SVGAGI. The CDR3 DNA follows: TGTGCCACCATACTAGGCACAGGAGCTTTCTTT. This translates into CATILGTGAFF.

This chain connects TRBV30 to TRBJ1-5; D is unresolved. Germline CDR1 and CDR2: GTSNPN and SVGIG (reference sequence). CDR3 length equals 17 residues. The germline V and J ends were trimmed by 0 bases and 0 bases, with 15 bases remaining between them. The CDR3 sequence is CAWSVPAKGYSNQPQHF. The CDR3 nucleotides are TGTGCCTGGAGTGTCCCGGCGAAGGGCTATAGCAATCAGCCCCAGCATTTT.

This clone was observed a single time. This sequence joins TRBV28 and TRBJ1-2; D is undetermined. Germline CDR1 reads MDHEN; CDR2 reads SYDVKM. The length of the CDR3 is 12 residues. V lost 3 bases, J lost 6 bases, and 8 bases lay in between. Here the CDR3 reads CASSLNPDGYTF. DNA of the CDR3: TGTGCCAGCAGTTTGAATCCCGATGGCTACACCTTC.

This chain joins TRBV29-1 and TRBJ2-7; D remains unclear. This CDR3 contains 12 residues. CDR1 and CDR2 from the germline V gene are SQVTM and ANQGSEA. V was cut by 6 bases and J by 2 bases, with 11 bases left in between. The CDR3 bases are TGCAGCGTCCTGGCGGCAACCTACGAGCAGTACTTC. As protein: CSVLAATYEQYF.

The genes are TRBV25-1 and TRBJ1-5; unclear D gene. The germline V and J ends were trimmed by 3 bases and 2 bases, with 8 bases remaining between them. CDR1 is MGHDK, CDR2 SYGVNS, per germline. The CDR3 length is 14 residues. For the CDR3, the DNA is TGTGCCAGCAGTGATGCGGTAGGCAATCAGCCCCAGCATTTT. Translated: CASSDAVGNQPQHF.

The chain couples TRBV7-6 to TRBJ2-3; D not resolved. V was clipped by 1 base and J by 2 bases, with 16 bases between them. This CDR3 is 17 amino acids long. Germline CDR1 is SGHVS and CDR2 is FNYEAQ. The CDR3 region is CASSLDGWSPATDTQYF. CDR3 bases: TGTGCCAGCAGCTTAGACGGTTGGAGCCCGGCCACAGATACGCAGTATTTT.

For this clone: Other DNA sequences in this sample translate to the same CDR3. DNA for the CDR3: TGTGCCAGCAGTTTAAGCAGCACAGATACGCAGTATTTT. Translation gives CASSLSSTDTQYF. The chain combines TRBV27 with TRBJ2-3, with D uncertain. This CDR3 is built from 13 residues. Germline V gives CDR1 MNHEY, CDR2 SMNVEV (reference sequence). Between the trimmed V and J ends, which lost 2 bases and 0 bases, there was a span of 3 bases.

This clone was seen more than once but under ten times. The rearrangement links TRBV5-5 to TRBJ2-3, with D uncertain. This CDR3 comprises 13 residues. Per the germline V gene, CDR1 is SGHKS and CDR2 is YYEKEE (reference sequence). The V end was cut by 1 base, the J end by 3 bases, with 6 bases between. DNA of the CDR3: TGTGCCAGCAGCTTGAGGCCTACAGATACGCAGTATTTT. This sequence encodes CASSLRPTDTQYF.

The rearrangement uses TRBV9 and TRBJ2-5; 11 bases are shared with TRBD2. CDR1 is SGDLS and CDR2 is YYNGEE in the germline V gene. CDR3 length equals 17 residues. The trim removed 3 bases at V and 5 bases at J, leaving 12 bases unmatched. The CDR3: CASSAGTSGPLPETQYF. CDR3 DNA sequence: TGTGCCAGCAGCGCCGGGACTAGCGGCCCACTACCCGAGACCCAGTACTTC.

This sequence joins TRBV6-5 and TRBJ1-5, with 8 positions matching TRBD1. The CDR3 consists of 14 residues. Germline lookup yields CDR1 MNHEY and CDR2 SVGAGI. Trimming cost V 11 bases and J 0 bases; bases outside gene matches: 6. The CDR3 DNA reads as TGTGCCGGACAGGGCTTCTATAGCAATCAGCCCCAGCATTTT. Protein: CAGQGFYSNQPQHF.

This rearrangement joins TRBV7-9 to TRBJ1-5, with D perhaps TRBD1 (5 bases). This CDR3 spans 14 amino acids. V dropped 3 bases and J dropped 7 bases, with 13 bases sitting between them. Per the germline V gene, CDR1 is SEHNR and CDR2 is FQNEAQ (reference sequence). The CDR3 DNA sequence: TGTGCCAGCAGCTTGGGTCAGGGATCCCAGCCCCAGCATTTT. Translating gives CASSLGQGSQPQHF.

This sequence joins TRBV4-3 and TRBJ2-5; D is uncertain. There are 13 residues in the CDR3. Germline CDR1 reads LGHNA; CDR2 reads YSLEER. Trimming removed 0 bases from V and 4 bases from J, with 6 bases in between. The CDR3 region is CASSQDSTETQYF. CDR3 sequence (DNA): TGCGCCAGCAGCCAAGATTCAACAGAGACCCAGTACTTC.

This rearrangement joins TRBV9 to TRBJ2-1, with TRBD1 as a possible D gene (5 bases). The CDR3 totals 15 residues. The V and J ends lost 3 bases and 0 bases respectively, with 10 bases between them. Germline lookup yields CDR1 SGDLS and CDR2 YYNGEE. The DNA of the CDR3 is TGTGCCAGCAGCGATTTGGGGCTCTCCTACAATGAGCAGTTCTTC. Its protein product is CASSDLGLSYNEQFF.

The chain is built from TRBV4-1 and TRBJ2-7; D is perhaps TRBD2 (5 bases). The CDR3 is made up of 13 amino acids. Germline CDR1 reads MGHRA; CDR2 reads YSYEKL. V was cut by 2 bases and J by 6 bases, with 11 bases left in between. The CDR3 nucleotides are TGCGCCAGCAGCCAATCGGCGCGGGTCGAGCAGTACTTC. Its translation is CASSQSARVEQYF.

The rearrangement links TRBV27 to TRBJ2-1; D is possibly TRBD1 (5 bases). Germline values: CDR1 MNHEY, CDR2 SMNVEV (reference sequence). This CDR3 is 11 amino acids long. With 3 bases removed from V and 10 bases from J, the gap between germline ends came to 7 bases. The CDR3: CASSLAGEQFF. As DNA, the CDR3 is TGTGCCAGCAGTTTGGCAGGGGAGCAGTTCTTC.

The CDR3 is CASSLRAGTGGQISNQPQHF. The CDR3, as DNA: TGTGCCAGCAGCTTGAGAGCCGGGACAGGGGGCCAAATCAGCAATCAGCCCCAGCATTTT. V is TRBV7-8 and J is TRBJ1-5, with 12 bases identical to TRBD1. V lost 3 bases, J lost 1 base, and 13 bases stayed unmatched. Germline V CDR1 and CDR2: SGHVS, FQNEAQ. CDR3 length equals 20 residues.

V and J are TRBV29-1 and TRBJ1-2; tentatively, D is TRBD1 (5 bases). V was cut by 6 bases and J by 4 bases, with 15 bases left in between. The length of the CDR3 is 13 residues. Germline-derived CDR1 and CDR2 are SQVTM and ANQGSEA. The DNA of the CDR3 is TGCAGCGTCCTTTCTGGGGGGGGCTATGGCTACACCTTC. Residues: CSVLSGGGYGYTF. Based on the CDR3 plus reference TRBV29-1 and TRBJ1-2, the full variable domain is SAVISQKPSRDICQRGTSLTIQCQVDSQVTMMFWYRQQPGQSLTLIATANQGSEATYESGFVIDKFPISRPNLTFSTLTVSNMSPEDSSIYLCSVLSGGGYGYTFGSGTRLTVV.

CDR3 DNA: TGTGCCAGCATCCCCCAAAGTAGCTATAATTCACCCCTCCACTTT. Amino acids: CASIPQSSYNSPLHF. The rearrangement uses TRBV2 and TRBJ1-6, with D unclear. Germline CDR1 and CDR2: SNHLY and FYNNEI. V was cut by 7 bases and J by 3 bases, with 13 bases left in between. CDR3 length equals 15 residues.

The chain combines TRBV5-6 with TRBJ2-1; D perhaps matches TRBD1 (6 bases). The V and J ends lost 0 bases and 3 bases respectively, with 16 bases between them. Germline V CDR1 and CDR2: SGHDT, YYEEEE. The CDR3 extends over 17 amino acids. The CDR3 nucleotides are TGTGCCAGCAGCTTGGACGTGGCAGGGGTGTACTACAATGAGCAGTTCTTC. Translated, it gives CASSLDVAGVYYNEQFF.

The chain joins TRBV30 to TRBJ2-3, with 16 bases matching TRBD2. CDR3 size: 16 residues. Germline V gene sequence: CDR1 GTSNPN, CDR2 SVGIG (reference sequence). V shed 1 base, J shed 7 bases, and the junction held 5 bases outside the gene matches. The CDR3 region has the DNA TGTGCCTGGAGTGGGGGACTAGCGGGAGGGCCGAATACGCAGTATTTT. It yields the protein CAWSGGLAGGPNTQYF.

The chain joins TRBV4-1 to TRBJ2-3, with 7 nucleotides matching TRBD2. The germline gives CDR1 MGHRA, CDR2 YSYEKL. CDR3 size: 15 residues. V shed 4 bases and J 2 bases; nucleotides not matched to a gene: 6. The CDR3 DNA reads as TGCGCCAGCAGCCGGAGCGGGGAGGCCACAGATACGCAGTATTTT. Translation: CASSRSGEATDTQYF.

The CDR3 nucleotides read TGCAGCGTTGAACTGGGCACTGAAGCTTTCTTT. Its translation: CSVELGTEAFF. The rearrangement links TRBV29-1 to TRBJ1-1; no clear D gene. This CDR3 has 11 amino acids. Trimming left V 2 bases short and J 4 bases short, with 5 bases between. The V gene's germline CDR1 is SQVTM and CDR2 ANQGSEA.

The chain links TRBV19 to TRBJ2-2; perhaps TRBD2 as D (5 bases). This CDR3 is built from 13 residues. Trimming pared 10 bases from V and 3 bases from J, leaving 12 bases between. Germline CDR1 LNHDA, CDR2 SQIVND (reference sequence). The DNA for the CDR3 is TGTGCCACTCACTCGCGGGACACCGGGGAGCTGTTTTTT. Its protein is CATHSRDTGELFF.

The chain recombines TRBV30 with TRBJ1-2; 9 nucleotides agree with TRBD1. Per the germline V gene, CDR1 is GTSNPN and CDR2 is SVGIG (reference sequence). The CDR3 sequence is 14 residues long. The V segment lost 0 bases and the J segment 6 bases; nucleotides outside the gene matches: 5. The CDR3 DNA is TGTGCCTGGAGTGTTCTGGGACAGGGTAATGGCTACACCTTC. This codes for CAWSVLGQGNGYTF. The whole variable domain, remainder taken from reference TRBV30 and TRBJ1-2, is SQTIHQWPATLVQPVGSPLSLECTVEGTSNPNLYWYRQAAGRGLQLLFYSVGIGQISSEVPQNLSASRPQDRQFILSSKKLLLSDSGFYLCAWSVLGQGNGYTFGSGTRLTVV.